The present entry profiles one T cell receptor (beta chain) with its context. This CDR3 has 15 amino acids. The germline V gene has CDR1 SGHVS and CDR2 FQNEAQ. Trimming left V 3 bases short and J 5 bases short, with 16 bases between. The sample originates from a study of Ad26.COV2.S vaccination and SARS-CoV-2 variants. The method was immunoSEQ multiplex PCR; TCRdb's version includes in-frame clones alone and lacks a portion of them. The sample consists of approximately 450,000 clones, 75% to 95% of them appearing once. Treatment: 15 to 20 received Ad26.COV2.S at low or high dose, single or two shots; roughly five received placebo; per-sample allocation not given. The study sampled participants on day 63 after the first vaccine or placebo injection. Donation was by an adult aged 18-55 years who was in Boston.

V usage is TRBV7-8 and J usage is TRBJ1-1; D is uncertain. This specimen was peripheral blood, taken in a trial of Ad26.COV2.S vaccine versus placebo. This TCR was recovered from a person between 18 and 65 years old who received the Ad26.COV2.S COVID-19 vaccine or a placebo. The CDR3 protein is CASSFRPLQRTEAFF. The CDR3 DNA follows: TGTGCCAGCAGCTTTAGGCCACTCCAGCGGACTGAAGCTTTCTTT.